This T cell receptor (beta chain) was identified during a study of T cell responses to AZD1222 COVID-19 vaccine. A remark on this clone: Its target is not known.

Findings of the study overall: At 160-218 and 743-854, vaccine-associated CD4 TCRs were dominant, and they spanned spike.

Germline assignment: CDR1 GTSNPN and CDR2 SVGIG (reference sequence). The CDR3 is 12 residues long. V dropped 3 bases and J dropped 8 bases, with 13 bases sitting between them. Measured with immunoSEQ multiplex PCR; TCRdb has only the in-frame clones, and not every one. The repertoire holds 150,000 or so clones, with 70% to 90% as singletons. The sample here was peripheral blood, taken on day 0 of AZD1222 vaccination. This TCR came from an adult in good health. V is TRBV30 and J is TRBJ1-2; unclear D gene. The CDR3 bases are TGTGCCTGGAGCGAATACCCGGGGGGCTACACCTTC. This encodes CAWSEYPGGYTF.